Below, 28 T cell receptor beta chains from the same sample are listed, as sequenced in a study of shared T cell receptors in the human thymus. Generated by immunoSEQ multiplex PCR, the TCRdb table keeps only in-frame clones and is missing some. The sample includes under 700,000 clones, around three quarters of them seen just once. These same records also appear under a second study, on human thymus T cells.

The source material was thymocytes. The receptors shown here come from a boy less than two years old with a congenital heart defect.

This clone has only one observation. This chain uses TRBV4-1 with TRBJ2-1; D gene unclear. Germline lookup yields CDR1 MGHRA and CDR2 YSYEKL. Trimming pared 1 base from V and 0 bases from J, leaving 7 bases between. The CDR3 covers 15 residues. This CDR3 is CASSQGEYSYNEQFF. In DNA, the CDR3 is TGCGCCAGCAGCCAAGGAGAGTACTCCTACAATGAGCAGTTCTTC.

This clone was seen a few times. The chain links TRBV19 to TRBJ1-5, with 9 bases lining up with TRBD1. The CDR3 extends over 14 amino acids. Unmatched junction bases numbered 5, after V lost 6 bases and J lost 5 bases. Germline V lookup: CDR1 LNHDA, CDR2 SQIVND (reference sequence). The CDR3 nucleotides read TGTGCCAGTAGCTTCCGGGACAGGGATCAGCCCCAGCATTTT. Residues: CASSFRDRDQPQHF.

J is TRBJ2-7 and V is TRBV14; D remains unclear. Trimming cost V 0 bases and J 5 bases, with 11 bases left between them. The germline V gene has CDR1 SGHDN and CDR2 FVKESK. This CDR3 region has 14 residues. This CDR3 reads CASSQDWAFHEQYF. The CDR3 region has the DNA TGTGCCAGCAGCCAAGATTGGGCTTTCCACGAGCAGTACTTC. Full variable domain (missing parts from reference TRBV14 and TRBJ2-7): EAGVTQFPSHSVIEKGQTVTLRCDPISGHDNLYWYRRVMGKEIKFLLHFVKESKQDESGMPNNRFLAERTGGTYSTLKVQPAELEDSGVYFCASSQDWAFHEQYFGPGTRLTVT.

The sample holds one count of this clone. The J gene is TRBJ2-5, the V gene TRBV5-4; 11 nucleotides agree with TRBD1. Per the germline V gene, CDR1 is SGHNT and CDR2 is YYREEE (reference sequence). V shed 2 bases and J 4 bases; nucleotides not matched to a gene: 4. The CDR3 length is 15 residues. This chain's CDR3 is CASSFTGTGGETQYF. The CDR3 DNA sequence: TGTGCCAGCAGCTTTACCGGGACAGGGGGAGAGACCCAGTACTTC.

The chain links TRBV19 to TRBJ1-2, with 7 positions matching TRBD1. Germline V gives CDR1 LNHDA, CDR2 SQIVND (reference sequence). This CDR3 is 14 amino acids long. V was pared by 3 bases and J by 8 bases, with 9 bases of the junction left unmatched. CDR3 amino acids: CASSISGRGCGYTF. CDR3 coding DNA: TGTGCCAGTAGTATCTCCGGCAGGGGGTGCGGCTACACCTTC.

The chain uses TRBV7-9 and TRBJ1-2, with 8 bases aligning to TRBD1. Germline V gene data show CDR1 as SEHNR and CDR2 as FQNEAQ (reference sequence). With V trimmed by 5 bases and J by 7 bases, 9 bases remained unmatched. The CDR3 sequence is 14 residues long. The CDR3 DNA reads as TGTGCCAGCAGCCCCACGGACAGGGCCGGTGGCTACACCTTC. Protein sequence: CASSPTDRAGGYTF.

The chain has TRBV19 and TRBJ2-7; 8 nucleotides agree with TRBD2. V shed 4 bases and J 0 bases; nucleotides not matched to a gene: 8. CDR3 size: 16 residues. Germline V gene lookup returns CDR1 LNHDA and CDR2 SQIVND (reference sequence). The CDR3 is CASSRTSGGSSYEQYF. The CDR3 DNA reads as TGTGCCAGTAGTAGAACAAGCGGGGGAAGCTCCTACGAGCAGTACTTC.

The J gene is TRBJ2-7, the V gene TRBV6-4; D might be TRBD1 (8 bases). The CDR3 is 15 amino acids. From germline, CDR1 is MRHNA and CDR2 SNTAGT. Trimming took 2 bases from V and 2 from J, leaving 13 bases between them. CDR3 in amino acids: CASSDRTGTTYEQYF. The DNA for the CDR3 is TGTGCCAGCAGTGACCGGACAGGGACTACCTACGAGCAGTACTTC.

The rearrangement uses TRBV30 and TRBJ2-1, with D possibly being TRBD2 (6 bases). The ends were cut back, 5 bases at V and 14 bases at J, with 19 bases in the middle. This CDR3 has 12 amino acids. Germline-derived CDR1 and CDR2 are GTSNPN and SVGIG (reference sequence). This CDR3 is CAWGPRAGLEFF. The CDR3 bases are TGTGCCTGGGGCCCGCGGGCGGGATTAGAGTTCTTC.

J is TRBJ1-1 and V is TRBV25-1; possible D gene TRBD1, 6 bases. The CDR3 covers 15 residues. Between the trimmed V and J ends, which lost 5 bases and 2 bases, there was a span of 15 bases. The germline V gene has CDR1 MGHDK and CDR2 SYGVNS. DNA of the CDR3: TGTGCCAGCAGTCCCAGAGGGGGACCCAACACTGAAGCTTTCTTT. This codes for CASSPRGGPNTEAFF. Together with reference TRBV25-1 and TRBJ1-1, the CDR3 gives the full variable domain: EADIYQTPRYLVIGTGKKITLECSQTMGHDKMYWYQQDPGMELHLIHYSYGVNSTEKGDLSSESTVSRIRTEHFPLTLESARPSHTSQYLCASSPRGGPNTEAFFGQGTRLTVV.

This sequence joins TRBV15 and TRBJ1-1, with no clear D. Germline V gives CDR1 LNHNV, CDR2 YYDKDF (reference sequence). The CDR3 covers 14 residues. Between the trimmed V and J ends, which lost 5 bases and 5 bases, there was a span of 15 bases. This CDR3 reads CATSPRGVLTEAFF. The DNA of the CDR3 is TGTGCCACCAGCCCCCGGGGAGTTTTGACTGAAGCTTTCTTT.

The CDR3: CASSQDSGETQYF. In nucleotides, the CDR3 is TGTGCCAGCAGCCAAGACTCCGGAGAGACCCAGTACTTC. The chain carries TRBV14 and TRBJ2-5; D is undetermined. The germline gives CDR1 SGHDN, CDR2 FVKESK. V lost 0 bases and J 4 bases, leaving 6 bases between the germline ends. The CDR3 has 13 residues.

J is TRBJ2-5 and V is TRBV4-3, with 12 bases identical to TRBD2. After removal of 4 bases from V and 3 bases from J, the junction contained 6 bases not matched to a gene. There are 16 residues in the CDR3. Germline CDR1 reads LGHNA; CDR2 reads YSLEER. The CDR3 sequence: CASSPRTSGMEETQYF. Here the CDR3 DNA reads TGCGCCAGCAGCCCCCGGACTAGCGGGATGGAAGAGACCCAGTACTTC.

CDR3 DNA: TGTGCCAGCAGCTTAGGTCAGGGGTCAGGCGGGGAGCTGTTTTTT. This gives the protein CASSLGQGSGGELFF. V usage is TRBV11-2 and J usage is TRBJ2-2; weak D call: TRBD1 (6 bases). Germline V gene lookup returns CDR1 SGHAT and CDR2 FQNNGV. The CDR3 is 15 amino acids. V dropped 1 base and J dropped 7 bases, with 13 bases sitting between them.

V and J are TRBV9 and TRBJ2-5; no clear D gene. The V end was cut by 5 bases, the J end by 1 base, with 21 bases between. The CDR3 covers 17 residues. Germline lookup yields CDR1 SGDLS and CDR2 YYNGEE. CDR3 sequence (DNA): TGTGCCAGCAGTCCCGTCCCGAGCTCTCCAATCCAAGAGACCCAGTACTTC. This encodes CASSPVPSSPIQETQYF.

This chain connects TRBV4-1 to TRBJ2-5; 9 bases agree with TRBD2. Germline lookup yields CDR1 MGHRA and CDR2 YSYEKL. The V gene end was trimmed by 0 bases and the J gene end by 1 base; junction bases not matched to a gene: 6. The CDR3 has 17 residues. Here the CDR3 DNA reads TGCGCCAGCAGCCAAGATCCGCCTAGCGGGGCCCAAGAGACCCAGTACTTC. It encodes CASSQDPPSGAQETQYF.

This chain joins TRBV9 and TRBJ1-1; possible D gene TRBD1, 6 bases. This CDR3 has 13 residues. Germline values: CDR1 SGDLS, CDR2 YYNGEE. V was pared by 3 bases and J by 7 bases, with 13 bases between. Here the CDR3 DNA reads TGTGCCAGCAGCGCCAGGGGAAAGGGTGAAGCTTTCTTT. Encoded protein: CASSARGKGEAFF.

This chain uses TRBV18 with TRBJ2-7; TRBD2 agrees at 10 bases. Trimming cost V 3 bases and J 2 bases; bases outside gene matches: 7. The length of the CDR3 is 16 residues. CDR1 is KGHSH and CDR2 is LQKENI in the germline V gene. CDR3 residues: CASSPQLAGEPYEQYF. DNA of the CDR3: TGTGCCAGCTCACCCCAGCTAGCGGGAGAACCCTACGAGCAGTACTTC.

The chain uses TRBV5-1 and TRBJ2-1; tentatively, D is TRBD2 (5 bases). V was trimmed by 2 bases and J by 3 bases, leaving 12 bases between them. Germline values: CDR1 SGHRS, CDR2 YFSETQ. CDR3 length: 15 residues. The CDR3 DNA sequence: TGCGCCAGCAGCTTCGGGGAGCCCCTCTACAATGAGCAGTTCTTC. Amino acid sequence: CASSFGEPLYNEQFF.

This chain links TRBV5-6 with TRBJ2-5; 7 nucleotides align to TRBD1. The germline CDR1 and CDR2 sequences are SGHDT and YYEEEE. This CDR3 is built from 13 residues. After removal of 4 bases from V and 3 bases from J, the junction contained 3 bases not matched to a gene. The CDR3 spells CASSGDSEETQYF. The CDR3 nucleotides read TGTGCCAGCAGCGGGGACAGCGAAGAGACCCAGTACTTC.

The rearrangement joins TRBV12-5 to TRBJ2-1; 9 nucleotides align to TRBD2. Unmatched junction bases numbered 3, after V lost 1 base and J lost 2 bases. The CDR3 has 16 residues. Germline CDR1 LGHNT, CDR2 FRNRAP. The CDR3 DNA is TGTGCTAGTGGTTTGGACGGCGGGAGGGCCTACAATGAGCAGTTCTTC. This translates into CASGLDGGRAYNEQFF. Combining the CDR3 with reference TRBV12-5 and TRBJ2-1 gives the whole variable domain DARVTQTPRHKVTEMGQEVTMRCQPILGHNTVFWYRQTMMQGLELLAYFRNRAPLDDSGMPKDRFSAEMPDATLATLKIQPSEPRDSAVYFCASGLDGGRAYNEQFFGPGTRLTVL.

V and J are TRBV28 and TRBJ2-5; perhaps TRBD1 as D (5 bases). Trimming cost V 5 bases and J 4 bases, with 17 bases left between them. There are 15 residues in the CDR3. The germline V gene encodes CDR1 MDHEN and CDR2 SYDVKM. CDR3 DNA: TGTGCCAGCAGTGCGTCACAGGTACTCGGAGAGACCCAGTACTTC. Residues: CASSASQVLGETQYF.

The chain joins TRBV23-1 to TRBJ2-7; TRBD1 might be the D (5 bases). TRBV23-1 is treated as an ORF (open reading frame) with a function not yet certain. V was cut by 3 bases and J by 5 bases, with 20 bases left in between. This CDR3 region has 16 residues. CDR3 in amino acids: CASSHPNLGARDEQYF. The CDR3 DNA sequence: TGCGCCAGCAGTCACCCAAACCTAGGGGCTCGGGACGAGCAGTACTTC.

The V gene is TRBV6-5, the J gene TRBJ2-1; no clear D. The V end was cut by 5 bases, the J end by 8 bases, with 10 bases between. The germline V gene encodes CDR1 MNHEY and CDR2 SVGAGI. CDR3 size: 12 residues. CDR3 residues: CASSPPSDEQFF. The CDR3 DNA follows: TGTGCCAGCAGTCCCCCTAGTGATGAGCAGTTCTTC.

This clone was found a few times. The chain is built from TRBV6-1 and TRBJ2-2; the match to TRBD1 covers 7 bases. CDR1 and CDR2 (germline): MNHNS, SASEGT. The J segment lost 5 bases and the V segment lost 3 bases, leaving 9 bases of the junction unmatched. CDR3 length: 16 amino acids. CDR3 sequence: CASSETGKGGTGELFF. DNA of the CDR3: TGTGCCAGCAGTGAGACAGGGAAGGGCGGGACCGGGGAGCTGTTTTTT.

This rearrangement joins TRBV29-1 to TRBJ2-7; 9 bases are shared with TRBD1. The CDR3 loop spans 19 amino acids. Germline trimming cut 1 base from V and 0 bases from J; bases unmatched to any gene: 16. Germline values: CDR1 SQVTM, CDR2 ANQGSEA. The CDR3 DNA is TGCAGCGTTGAAGTCTGGCGGCCGGCCGGACAGGGGTCCTCCTACGAGCAGTACTTC. Its protein is CSVEVWRPAGQGSSYEQYF.

V and J are TRBV5-8 and TRBJ1-2; D remains unclear. CDR3 size: 13 residues. Germline V gene sequence: CDR1 SGHTS, CDR2 YDEGEE. The ends were cut back, 4 bases at V and 6 bases at J, with 13 bases in the middle. The DNA for the CDR3 is TGTGCCAGCAGCCCCTCGGGGTGGGATGGCTACACCTTC. It codes for CASSPSGWDGYTF. The full variable domain, in which reference TRBV5-8 and TRBJ1-2 provide the parts outside the CDR3, is EAGVTQSPTHLIKTRGQQATLRCSPISGHTSVYWYQQALGLGLQFLLWYDEGEERNRGNFPPRFSGRQFPNYSSELNVNALELEDSALYLCASSPSGWDGYTFGSGTRLTVV.

This clone was seen more than once but under ten times. The V gene is TRBV4-3, the J gene TRBJ1-4, with TRBD1 matching 7 bases. The CDR3 runs to 17 residues. V gave up 4 bases and J gave up 8 bases; unmatched junction bases: 16. Germline V gives CDR1 LGHNA, CDR2 YSLEER. The CDR3 region is CASSRPKQGRLREKLFF. For the CDR3, the DNA is TGCGCCAGCAGCCGGCCTAAACAGGGGCGGCTAAGGGAAAAACTGTTTTTT.